Below are 22 T cell receptor beta chains sequenced from a single sample in a study of beta chain features in type 1 diabetes. Isolated RNA was reverse transcribed in full, so expressed TCRB transcripts were sequenced. Generated by immunoSEQ multiplex PCR, the TCRdb table keeps only in-frame clones and is missing some. This table holds about 320,000 clones, around 15% found once. The specimen sequenced was central memory CD4+ T cells from blood. The receptors were sampled from a man aged 25 to 45 in good health.

This clone was seen a handful of times. The chain employs TRBV10-3 and TRBJ1-1, with 7 bases that match TRBD1. After removal of 10 bases from V and 1 base from J, the junction contained 6 bases not matched to a gene. The CDR3 is 13 residues long. CDR1 ENHRY and CDR2 SYGVKD come from the germline V gene. CDR3 nucleotides: TGTGCCACCGTCGGGACAGAGAACACTGAAGCTTTCTTT. Amino acids: CATVGTENTEAFF.

There are a few counts of this clone. The CDR3 DNA reads as TGTGCCAGCAGCCGTTGGGGGGATCGGTACAATGAGCAGTTCTTC. As protein: CASSRWGDRYNEQFF. The rearrangement uses TRBV11-3 and TRBJ2-1; tentative D call: TRBD2 (6 bases). The V gene's germline CDR1 is SGHNT and CDR2 YENEEA. V was trimmed by 5 bases and J by 4 bases, leaving 15 bases between them. CDR3 size: 15 residues.

The table lists this clone with a few counts. The CDR3 reads CSVGFTLGEQYV. For the CDR3, the DNA is TGCAGCGTTGGGTTTACTCTAGGCGAGCAGTACGTC. The V gene is TRBV29-1, the J gene TRBJ2-7; D is unresolved. CDR1 SQVTM and CDR2 ANQGSEA come from the germline V gene. V lost 4 bases and J lost 6, with 13 bases in between. There are 12 residues in the CDR3.

This clone was detected many times. V gene TRBV6-6 combines with J gene TRBJ1-5; D remains ambiguous. The ends were cut back, 3 bases at V and 7 bases at J, with 7 bases in the middle. CDR1 and CDR2 (germline): MNHNY, SVGAGI (reference sequence). The CDR3 loop spans 12 amino acids. In nucleotides, the CDR3 is TGTGCCAGCAGTTATGAGACACAGCCCCAGCATTTT. It translates to CASSYETQPQHF.

This clone has just a few counts. The J gene is TRBJ1-2, the V gene TRBV18, with D unresolved. The V gene lost 3 bases and the J gene lost 5 bases, with 7 bases spanning the gap. The CDR3 consists of 12 residues. CDR1 is KGHSH, CDR2 LQKENI, per germline. The CDR3 sequence is CASSPEGYGYTF. DNA for the CDR3: TGTGCCAGCTCACCCGAAGGATATGGCTACACCTTC. Variable domain in full (rest from reference TRBV18 and TRBJ1-2): NAGVMQNPRHLVRRRGQEARLRCSPMKGHSHVYWYRQLPEEGLKFMVYLQKENIIDESGMPKERFSAEFPKEGPSILRIQQVVRGDSAAYFCASSPEGYGYTFGSGTRLTVV.

This chain connects TRBV10-1 to TRBJ1-1; 7 bases line up with TRBD1. The V segment lost 2 bases and the J segment 7 bases; nucleotides outside the gene matches: 4. Germline-derived CDR1 and CDR2 are WNHNN and SYGVQD (reference sequence). The length of the CDR3 is 13 residues. The CDR3 DNA follows: TGCGCCAGCAGTGAGGACAGGGTCAGTGAAGCTTTCTTT. It codes for CASSEDRVSEAFF.

The chain links TRBV14 to TRBJ1-4, with D tentatively TRBD1 (6 bases). The ends were cut back, 0 bases at V and 7 bases at J, with 15 bases in the middle. Germline lookup yields CDR1 SGHDN and CDR2 FVKESK. The CDR3 is made up of 16 amino acids. The CDR3 DNA sequence: TGTGCCAGCAGCCAAGATTGGGGGACAAACAGTGAAAAACTGTTTTTT. Residues: CASSQDWGTNSEKLFF. Together with reference TRBV14 and TRBJ1-4, the CDR3 gives the full variable domain: EAGVTQFPSHSVIEKGQTVTLRCDPISGHDNLYWYRRVMGKEIKFLLHFVKESKQDESGMPNNRFLAERTGGTYSTLKVQPAELEDSGVYFCASSQDWGTNSEKLFFGSGTQLSVL.

The chain is built from TRBV15 and TRBJ2-5, with TRBD2 matching over 13 bases. The end of the DNA fits TRBJ2-7 better, so the J call may be wrong. The CDR3 contains 15 residues. Germline V CDR1 and CDR2: LNHNV, YYDKDF (reference sequence). This chain's CDR3 is CATSRRTSGGYEQYF. The CDR3 bases are TGTGCCACCAGCAGACGGACTAGCGGGGGATACGAGCAGTACTTC.

The gene calls are TRBV7-9 and TRBJ1-2, with a possible D match to TRBD1 (5 bases). CDR3 length: 14 residues. Germline V gene sequence: CDR1 SEHNR, CDR2 FQNEAQ (reference sequence). V dropped 1 base and J dropped 7 bases, with 13 bases sitting between them. CDR3 sequence: CASSLVQDKGGYTF. The CDR3 nucleotides are TGTGCCAGCAGCTTAGTACAGGACAAAGGTGGCTACACCTTC.

The rearrangement uses TRBV6-5 and TRBJ1-2, with TRBD1 matching over 7 bases. In germline, CDR1 is MNHEY, CDR2 SVGAGI. With 7 bases clipped from V and 8 bases from J, the junction kept 7 bases outside the gene matches. CDR3 length equals 12 residues. The CDR3 loop is CASTRQGHGYTF. The CDR3 bases are TGTGCCAGCACTAGACAGGGTCACGGCTACACCTTC.

For this clone: The sample carries other DNA sequences with the same CDR3. V and J are TRBV7-2 and TRBJ1-2, with a possible D match to TRBD1 (5 bases). Trimming stripped 5 bases from V and 4 bases from J, with 17 bases between. Germline CDR1 is SGHTA and CDR2 is FQGNSA. The CDR3 is 15 residues long. The CDR3 DNA follows: TGTGCCAGCAGCCCAGGAGGTCAGGGCTCCTATGGCTACACCTTC. Its translation: CASSPGGQGSYGYTF.

The rearrangement joins TRBV6-4 to TRBJ1-1; D is possibly TRBD1 (6 bases). V was clipped by 3 bases and J by 5 bases, with 16 bases between them. The CDR3 consists of 15 residues. Germline V lookup: CDR1 MRHNA, CDR2 SNTAGT. CDR3 sequence: CASSDYREGWTEAFF. CDR3 bases: TGTGCCAGCAGTGATTACAGGGAAGGGTGGACTGAAGCTTTCTTT.

The chain joins TRBV11-3 to TRBJ1-1; no firm D call. There are 14 residues in the CDR3. Germline V gene data show CDR1 as SGHNT and CDR2 as YENEEA. Trimming took off 5 bases at V and 7 bases at J, with 17 bases between the two ends. CDR3 sequence: CASSTTGARCEAFF. The CDR3 DNA reads TGTGCCAGCAGCACCACGGGCGCCCGGTGTGAAGCTTTCTTT.

This clone came up a few times. The rearrangement joins TRBV11-3 to TRBJ1-4, with D possibly matching TRBD1 (5 bases). Germline-derived CDR1 and CDR2 are SGHNT and YENEEA. Between the trimmed V and J ends, which lost 2 bases and 0 bases, there was a span of 7 bases. The CDR3 length is 15 residues. CDR3 DNA: TGTGCCAGCAGCTTACTGACAGCAACTAATGAAAAACTGTTTTTT. Encoded protein: CASSLLTATNEKLFF.

This clone was observed a handful of times. V and J are TRBV5-4 and TRBJ2-3, with 12 positions matching TRBD1. Germline V gives CDR1 SGHNT, CDR2 YYREEE (reference sequence). This CDR3 has 20 residues. V was clipped by 4 bases and J by 4 bases; unmatched bases: 19. The CDR3 nucleotides are TGTGCCAGCAGCAGATCACTCCGGGACAGGGGGCTAGGTGAGGCAGATACGCAGTATTTT. Its translation is CASSRSLRDRGLGEADTQYF.

This clone was seen a single time. The rearrangement links TRBV5-1 to TRBJ1-4; 7 bases agree with TRBD1. Unmatched junction bases numbered 6, after V lost 6 bases and J lost 7 bases. Germline loops: CDR1 SGHRS, CDR2 YFSETQ. The CDR3 extends over 13 amino acids. CDR3 bases: TGCGCCAGCACAGACAGGGTCGGTGAAAAACTGTTTTTT. Protein sequence: CASTDRVGEKLFF.

This clone was observed a handful of times. The rearrangement joins TRBV19 to TRBJ1-2; D is unclear. In germline, CDR1 is LNHDA, CDR2 SQIVND (reference sequence). V gave up 3 bases and J gave up 6 bases, with 11 bases separating them. CDR3 length: 13 amino acids. CDR3 sequence: CASSIHLSDGYTF. In DNA, the CDR3 is TGTGCCAGTAGTATCCATCTGTCGGATGGCTACACCTTC. The complete variable domain, with remaining parts taken from reference TRBV19 and TRBJ1-2, reads DGGITQSPKYLFRKEGQNVTLSCEQNLNHDAMYWYRQDPGQGLRLIYYSQIVNDFQKGDIAEGYSVSREKKESFPLTVTSAQKNPTAFYLCASSIHLSDGYTFGSGTRLTVV.

V usage is TRBV9 and J usage is TRBJ2-1; D is ambiguous. V was cut by 0 bases and J by 5 bases, with 6 bases left in between. Germline-derived CDR1 and CDR2 are SGDLS and YYNGEE. This CDR3 is 13 amino acids long. CDR3 nucleotide sequence: TGTGCCAGCAGCGTAGAGTGGCACAATGAGCAGTTCTTC. Protein product: CASSVEWHNEQFF.

This rearrangement joins TRBV5-6 to TRBJ2-3, with 8 bases lining up with TRBD2. J lost 0 bases, V lost 2 bases, and 11 bases had no gene match. Germline V gene data show CDR1 as SGHDT and CDR2 as YYEEEE. This CDR3 is 18 amino acids long. The DNA of the CDR3 is TGTGCCAGCAGCTTAATGGGGAAAACTAGCGGAAGCACAGATACGCAGTATTTT. Its translation: CASSLMGKTSGSTDTQYF. The full variable domain, with the rest looked up from reference TRBV5-6 and TRBJ2-3, is DAGVTQSPTHLIKTRGQQVTLRCSPKSGHDTVSWYQQALGQGPQFIFQYYEEEERQRGNFPDRFSGHQFPNYSSELNVNALLLGDSALYLCASSLMGKTSGSTDTQYFGPGTRLTVL.

V and J are TRBV6-6 and TRBJ2-5; D is possibly TRBD1 or TRBD2 (6 bases each). Trimming removed 7 bases at V and 3 bases at J, with 15 bases between. Germline CDR1 and CDR2: MNHNY and SVGAGI (reference sequence). The CDR3 has 14 amino acids. The chain's CDR3 is CASTQPGGEETQYF. The CDR3 bases are TGTGCCAGCACCCAACCCGGGGGCGAAGAGACCCAGTACTTC.

At least ten counts were recorded for this clone. The CDR3 sequence is CASSLDAGRSSLNTEAFF. CDR3 in DNA: TGTGCCAGCAGCTTGGACGCGGGGCGGTCAAGTTTGAACACTGAAGCTTTCTTT. The chain uses TRBV5-4 and TRBJ1-1; D is possibly TRBD1 (5 bases). The CDR3 sequence is 18 residues long. The germline V gene encodes CDR1 SGHNT and CDR2 YYREEE (reference sequence). Trimming took off 0 bases at V and 0 bases at J, with 18 bases between the two ends.

This sequence joins TRBV7-2 and TRBJ2-3; D is unclear. CDR1 and CDR2 (germline): SGHTA, FQGNSA. V dropped 5 bases and J dropped 4 bases, with 16 bases sitting between them. The CDR3 has 15 amino acids. CDR3 coding DNA: TGTGCCAGCAGCCCGAGTGTCCACCATTCAGATACGCAGTATTTT. Its translation: CASSPSVHHSDTQYF.